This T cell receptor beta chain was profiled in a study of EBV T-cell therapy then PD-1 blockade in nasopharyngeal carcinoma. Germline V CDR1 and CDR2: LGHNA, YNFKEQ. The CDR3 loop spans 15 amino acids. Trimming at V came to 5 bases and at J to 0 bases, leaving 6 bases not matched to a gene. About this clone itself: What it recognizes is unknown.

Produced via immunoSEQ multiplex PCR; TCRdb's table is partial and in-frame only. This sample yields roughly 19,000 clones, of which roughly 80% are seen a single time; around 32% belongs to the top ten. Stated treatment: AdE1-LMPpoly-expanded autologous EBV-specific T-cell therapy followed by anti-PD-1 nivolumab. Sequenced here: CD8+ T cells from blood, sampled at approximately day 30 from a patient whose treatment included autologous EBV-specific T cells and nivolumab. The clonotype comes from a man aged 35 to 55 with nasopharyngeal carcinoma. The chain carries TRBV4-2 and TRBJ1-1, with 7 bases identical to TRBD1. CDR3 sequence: CASSEQGIMNTEAFF. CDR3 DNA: TGTGCCAGCAGCGAACAGGGGATCATGAACACTGAAGCTTTCTTT.